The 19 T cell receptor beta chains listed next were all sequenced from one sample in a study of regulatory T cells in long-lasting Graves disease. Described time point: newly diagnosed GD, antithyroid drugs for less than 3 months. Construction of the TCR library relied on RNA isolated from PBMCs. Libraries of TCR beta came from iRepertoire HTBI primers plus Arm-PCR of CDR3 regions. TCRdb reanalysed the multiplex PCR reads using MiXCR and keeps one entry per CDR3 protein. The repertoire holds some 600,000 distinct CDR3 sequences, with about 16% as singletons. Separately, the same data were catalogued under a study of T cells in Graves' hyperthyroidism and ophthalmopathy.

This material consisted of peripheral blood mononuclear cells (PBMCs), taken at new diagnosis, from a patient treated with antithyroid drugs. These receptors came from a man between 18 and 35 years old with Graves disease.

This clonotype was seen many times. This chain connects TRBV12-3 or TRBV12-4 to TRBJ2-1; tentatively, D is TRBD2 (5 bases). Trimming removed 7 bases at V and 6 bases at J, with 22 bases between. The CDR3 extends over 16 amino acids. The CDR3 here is CASTSQSNRRGNEQFF. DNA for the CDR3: TGTGCCAGCACCAGCCAATCGAACCGACGGGGCAATGAGCAGTTCTTC.

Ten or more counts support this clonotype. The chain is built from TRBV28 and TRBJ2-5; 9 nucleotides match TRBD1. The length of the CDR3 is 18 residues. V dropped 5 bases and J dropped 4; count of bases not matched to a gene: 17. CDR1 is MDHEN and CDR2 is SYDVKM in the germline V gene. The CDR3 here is CASSPWDRERVAGETQYF. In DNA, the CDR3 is TGTGCCAGCAGTCCTTGGGACAGGGAGAGGGTAGCGGGAGAGACCCAGTACTTC.

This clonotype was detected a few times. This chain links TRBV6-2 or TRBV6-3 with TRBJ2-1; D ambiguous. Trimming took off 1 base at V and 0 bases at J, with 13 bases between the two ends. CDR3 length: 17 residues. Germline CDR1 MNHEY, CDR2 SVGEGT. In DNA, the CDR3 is TGTGCCAGCAGTTACTTCCTTGGGCCGAGCTCCTACAATGAGCAGTTCTTC. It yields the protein CASSYFLGPSSYNEQFF.

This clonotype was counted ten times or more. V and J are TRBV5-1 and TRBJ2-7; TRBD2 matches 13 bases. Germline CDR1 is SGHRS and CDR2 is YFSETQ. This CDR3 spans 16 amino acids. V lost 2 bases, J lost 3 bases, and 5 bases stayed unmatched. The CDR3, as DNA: TGCGCCAGCAGCTTTACTAGCGGGAGGGCCGGCTACGAGCAGTACTTC. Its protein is CASSFTSGRAGYEQYF.

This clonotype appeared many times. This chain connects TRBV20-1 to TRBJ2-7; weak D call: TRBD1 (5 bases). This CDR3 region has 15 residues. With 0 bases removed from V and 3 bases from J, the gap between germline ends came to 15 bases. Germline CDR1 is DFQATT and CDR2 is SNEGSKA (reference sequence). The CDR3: CSARELGQGDYEQYF. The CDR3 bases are TGCAGTGCTAGAGAGCTGGGCCAAGGGGACTACGAGCAGTACTTC.

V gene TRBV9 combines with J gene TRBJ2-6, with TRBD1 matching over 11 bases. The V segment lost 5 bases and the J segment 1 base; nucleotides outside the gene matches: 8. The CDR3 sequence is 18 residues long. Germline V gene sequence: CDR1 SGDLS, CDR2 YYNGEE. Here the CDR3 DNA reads TGTGCCAGCAGTTCAAGGACAGGGGGCCAATCTGGGGCCAACGTCCTGACTTTC. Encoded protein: CASSSRTGGQSGANVLTF. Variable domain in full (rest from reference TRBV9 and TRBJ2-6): DSGVTQTPKHLITATGQRVTLRCSPRSGDLSVYWYQQSLDQGLQFLIQYYNGEERAKGNILERFSAQQFPDLHSELNLSSLELGDSALYFCASSSRTGGQSGANVLTFGAGSRLTVL.

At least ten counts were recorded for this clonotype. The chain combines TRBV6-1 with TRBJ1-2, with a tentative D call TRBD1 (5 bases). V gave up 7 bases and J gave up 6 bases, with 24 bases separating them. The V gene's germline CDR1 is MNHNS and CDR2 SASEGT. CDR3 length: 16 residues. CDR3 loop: CASTWDGSIPVDGYTF. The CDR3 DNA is TGTGCCAGCACCTGGGACGGATCCATCCCGGTGGATGGCTACACCTTC.

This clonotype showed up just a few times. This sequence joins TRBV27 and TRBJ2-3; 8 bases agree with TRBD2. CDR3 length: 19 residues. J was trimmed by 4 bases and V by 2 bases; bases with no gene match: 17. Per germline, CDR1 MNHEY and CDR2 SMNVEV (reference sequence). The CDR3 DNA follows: TGTGCCAGCAGTTTACAACCCTCCATCAGCGGGAGAGGCGCAGATACGCAGTATTTT. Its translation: CASSLQPSISGRGADTQYF.

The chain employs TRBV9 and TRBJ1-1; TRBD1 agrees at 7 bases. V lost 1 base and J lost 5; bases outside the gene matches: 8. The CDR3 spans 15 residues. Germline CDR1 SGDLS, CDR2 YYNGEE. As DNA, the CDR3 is TGTGCCAGCAGCGTATTAGGGGGCCCGAAGACTGAAGCTTTCTTT. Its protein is CASSVLGGPKTEAFF.

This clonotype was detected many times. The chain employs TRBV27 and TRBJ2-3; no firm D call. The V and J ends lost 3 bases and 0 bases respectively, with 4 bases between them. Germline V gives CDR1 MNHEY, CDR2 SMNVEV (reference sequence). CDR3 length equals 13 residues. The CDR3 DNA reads TGTGCCAGCAGTTTTTCCAGCACAGATACGCAGTATTTT. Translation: CASSFSSTDTQYF.

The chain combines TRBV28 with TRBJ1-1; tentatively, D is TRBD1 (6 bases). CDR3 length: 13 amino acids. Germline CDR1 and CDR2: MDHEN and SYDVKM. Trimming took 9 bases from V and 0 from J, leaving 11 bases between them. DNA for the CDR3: TGTGCCAGTGCCGGGACACTGAACACTGAAGCTTTCTTT. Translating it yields CASAGTLNTEAFF. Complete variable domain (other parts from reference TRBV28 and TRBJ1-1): DVKVTQSSRYLVKRTGEKVFLECVQDMDHENMFWYRQDPGLGLRLIYFSYDVKMKEKGDIPEGYSVSREKKERFSLILESASTNQTSMYLCASAGTLNTEAFFGQGTRLTVV.

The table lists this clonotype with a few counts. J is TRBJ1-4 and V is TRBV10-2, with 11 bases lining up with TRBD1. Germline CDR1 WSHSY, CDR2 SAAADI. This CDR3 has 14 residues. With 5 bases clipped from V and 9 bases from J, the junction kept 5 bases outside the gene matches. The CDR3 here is CASSLDRGLKKLFF. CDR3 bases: TGCGCCAGCAGTCTGGACAGGGGGCTAAAAAAACTGTTTTTT.

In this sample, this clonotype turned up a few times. The CDR3 loop reads CSALGLKNTGELFF. In nucleotides, the CDR3 is TGCAGTGCTCTGGGACTAAAGAACACCGGGGAGCTGTTTTTT. This chain joins TRBV20-1 and TRBJ2-2, with 7 bases lining up with TRBD2. V lost 5 bases and J lost 1; bases outside the gene matches: 4. This CDR3 spans 14 amino acids. Germline CDR1 is DFQATT and CDR2 is SNEGSKA (reference sequence).

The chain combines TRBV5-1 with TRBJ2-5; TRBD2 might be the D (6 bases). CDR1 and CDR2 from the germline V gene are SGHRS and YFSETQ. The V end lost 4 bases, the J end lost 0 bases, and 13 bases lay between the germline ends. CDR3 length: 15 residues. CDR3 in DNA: TGCGCCAGCAGCAGGGCAGGGAGGTACCAAGAGACCCAGTACTTC. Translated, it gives CASSRAGRYQETQYF.

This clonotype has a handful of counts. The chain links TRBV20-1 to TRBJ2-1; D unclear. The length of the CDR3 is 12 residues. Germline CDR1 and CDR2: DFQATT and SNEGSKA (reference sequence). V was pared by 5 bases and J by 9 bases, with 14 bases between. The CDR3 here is CSALTGPIEQFF. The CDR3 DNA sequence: TGCAGTGCTTTGACTGGGCCTATTGAGCAGTTCTTC.

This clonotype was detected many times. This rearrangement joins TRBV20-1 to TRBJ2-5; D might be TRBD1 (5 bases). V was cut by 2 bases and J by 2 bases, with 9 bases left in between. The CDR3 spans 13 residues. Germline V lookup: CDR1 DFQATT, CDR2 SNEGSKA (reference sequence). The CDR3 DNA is TGCAGTGCTAGACAGGGAATTCAAGAGACCCAGTACTTC. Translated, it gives CSARQGIQETQYF.

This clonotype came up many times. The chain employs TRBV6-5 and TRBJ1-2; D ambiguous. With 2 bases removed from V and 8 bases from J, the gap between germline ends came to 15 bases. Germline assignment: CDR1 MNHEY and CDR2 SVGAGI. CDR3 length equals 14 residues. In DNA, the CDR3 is TGTGCCAGCAGTTACGCGGACTGGACGGAGGGCTACACCTTC. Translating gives CASSYADWTEGYTF.

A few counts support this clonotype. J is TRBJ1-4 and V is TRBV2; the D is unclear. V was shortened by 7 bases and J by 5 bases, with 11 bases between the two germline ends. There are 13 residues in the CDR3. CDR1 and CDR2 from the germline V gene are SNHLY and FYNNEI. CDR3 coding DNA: TGTGCCAGCATTTGGGGTTCCAATGAAAAACTGTTTTTT. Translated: CASIWGSNEKLFF. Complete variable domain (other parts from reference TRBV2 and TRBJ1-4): EPEVTQTPSHQVTQMGQEVILRCVPISNHLYFYWYRQILGQKVEFLVSFYNNEISEKSEIFDDQFSVERPDGSNFTLKIRSTKLEDSAMYFCASIWGSNEKLFFGSGTQLSVL.

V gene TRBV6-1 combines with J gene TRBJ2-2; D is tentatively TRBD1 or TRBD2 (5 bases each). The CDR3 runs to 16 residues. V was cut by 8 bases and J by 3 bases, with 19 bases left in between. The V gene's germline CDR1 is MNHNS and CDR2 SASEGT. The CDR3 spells CASQPSEGPYTGELFF. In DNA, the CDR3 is TGTGCCAGCCAACCCTCAGAGGGGCCGTACACCGGGGAGCTGTTTTTT.